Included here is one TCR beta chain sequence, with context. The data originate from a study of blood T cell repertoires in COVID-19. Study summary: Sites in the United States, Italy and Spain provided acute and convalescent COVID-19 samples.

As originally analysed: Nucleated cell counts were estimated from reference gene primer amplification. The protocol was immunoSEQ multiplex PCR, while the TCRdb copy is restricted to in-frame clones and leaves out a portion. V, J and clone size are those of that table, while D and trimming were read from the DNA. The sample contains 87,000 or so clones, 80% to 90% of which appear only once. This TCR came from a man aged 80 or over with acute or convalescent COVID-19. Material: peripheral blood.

CDR3 sequence: CASSFQGLPYF. CDR3 sequence (DNA): TGTGCCAGCAGTTTTCAGGGCTTACCCTACTTC. The chain employs TRBV27 and TRBJ2-7; D perhaps matches TRBD1 (5 bases). The CDR3 has 11 residues. The V end was cut by 3 bases, the J end by 13 bases, with 13 bases between. Germline values: CDR1 MNHEY, CDR2 SMNVEV (reference sequence).